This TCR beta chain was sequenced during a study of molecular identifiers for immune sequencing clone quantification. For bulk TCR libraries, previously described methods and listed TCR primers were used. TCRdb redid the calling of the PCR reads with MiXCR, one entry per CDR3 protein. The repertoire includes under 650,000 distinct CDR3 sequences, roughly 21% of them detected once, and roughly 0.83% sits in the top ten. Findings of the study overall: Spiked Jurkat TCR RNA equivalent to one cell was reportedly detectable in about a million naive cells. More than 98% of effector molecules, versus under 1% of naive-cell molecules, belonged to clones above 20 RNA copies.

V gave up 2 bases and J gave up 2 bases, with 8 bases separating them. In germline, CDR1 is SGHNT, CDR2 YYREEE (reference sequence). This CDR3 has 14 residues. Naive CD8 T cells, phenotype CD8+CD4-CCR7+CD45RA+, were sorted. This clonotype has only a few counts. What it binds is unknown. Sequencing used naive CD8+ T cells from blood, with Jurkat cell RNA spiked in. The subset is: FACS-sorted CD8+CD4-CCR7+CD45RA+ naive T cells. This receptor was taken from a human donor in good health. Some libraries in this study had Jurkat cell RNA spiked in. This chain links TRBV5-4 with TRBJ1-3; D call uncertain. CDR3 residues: CASSFDSTGNTIYF. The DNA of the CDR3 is TGTGCCAGCAGCTTTGATTCCACTGGAAACACCATATATTTT. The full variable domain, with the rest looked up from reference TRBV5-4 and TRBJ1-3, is ETGVTQSPTHLIKTRGQQVTLRCSSQSGHNTVSWYQQALGQGPQFIFQYYREEENGRGNFPPRFSGLQFPNYSSELNVNALELDDSALYLCASSFDSTGNTIYFGEGSWLTVV.